This TCR beta chain was sequenced during a study of T cells in Graves' hyperthyroidism and ophthalmopathy. Clinical symptoms, serum thyroxine and TRAb, thyroid ultrasound and orbital computed tomography together formed the diagnostic basis. Amplification targeted TCR beta CDR3 regions from RNA transcripts. During a first-round RT-PCR of the TCR CDR3, the HTBI primer set was used. TCRdb reanalysed the multiplex PCR reads using MiXCR and keeps one entry per CDR3 protein. Of nearly 600,000 distinct CDR3 sequences in the sample, approximately 15% are singletons; the top ten hold around 7%. The V and J ends lost 7 bases and 7 bases respectively, with 14 bases between them. This CDR3 spans 14 amino acids. Germline V gene lookup returns CDR1 LNHDA and CDR2 SQIVND (reference sequence). Concerning this clonotype: What it binds is not known.

Study-wide points: Ophthalmopathy and stable hyperthyroidism were told apart by a 13 V-J model. Within blood appeared most thyroid clonotypes that had expanded above 0.001.

The clonotype was recovered from a woman younger than 35 with Graves' ophthalmopathy. The J gene is TRBJ1-6, the V gene TRBV19; possibly TRBD1 for D (6 bases). The sequencing input was blood. The CDR3 nucleotides are TGTGCCAGTACCATACAAGGGGGGAATTCACCCCTCCACTTT. This translates into CASTIQGGNSPLHF.